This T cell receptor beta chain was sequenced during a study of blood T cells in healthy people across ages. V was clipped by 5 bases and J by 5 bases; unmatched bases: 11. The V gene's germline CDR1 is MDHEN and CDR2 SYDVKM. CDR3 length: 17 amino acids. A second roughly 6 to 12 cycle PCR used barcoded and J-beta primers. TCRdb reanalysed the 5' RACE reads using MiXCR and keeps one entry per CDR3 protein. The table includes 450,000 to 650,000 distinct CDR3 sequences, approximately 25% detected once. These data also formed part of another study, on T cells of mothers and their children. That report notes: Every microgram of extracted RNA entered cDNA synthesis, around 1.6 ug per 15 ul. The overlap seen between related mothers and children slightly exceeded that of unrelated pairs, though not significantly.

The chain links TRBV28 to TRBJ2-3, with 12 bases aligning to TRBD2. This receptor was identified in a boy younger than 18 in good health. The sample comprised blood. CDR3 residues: CASSTMASGGAEDTQYF. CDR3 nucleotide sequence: TGTGCCAGCAGTACAATGGCTAGCGGGGGGGCCGAAGATACGCAGTATTTT.